Included here is one T cell receptor (beta chain) sequence, with context. The target of this receptor is not known. No much larger clone exists at a distance of one base, and base qualities are not known. This specimen belongs to a study of beta chain features in type 1 diabetes (dated by TCRdb to between 2017 and 2018). Study-level background: Patients and healthy donors did not differ in mean age, gender distribution, total cell number or subset yield. Naive and central memory subsets were obtained from all 30 or so donors, but regulatory and stem cell-like memory subsets were isolated from only 8 patients and about 8 healthy donors. The study compared TCRB repertoires of sorted circulating CD4+ T cell subsets between recently diagnosed type 1 diabetes patients and matched healthy donors. A total of approximately 110,000,000 sorted cells were examined across all samples, and a strong correlation was observed between cell number per subset and RNA yield. Results and caveats for the whole study, not just this receptor: In all four CD4+ subsets, TCRB CDR3 length was moderately but significantly shorter in type 1 diabetes patients. Because small numbers of individuals were included in the HLA sub-analyses, any influence of HLA type on TCRB rearrangement was left unresolved. Shorter templates might have been favored by PCR, but patient and control samples were amplified and corrected together, so both groups would have been affected equally by any skew. Naive, central memory and regulatory TCRB repertoires appeared to be more alike among patients than among healthy donors. Sequencing cDNA rather than genomic DNA could over-represent highly expressing activated cells, although activation and CD3 levels did not differ between groups. At VDJ recombination sites, type 1 diabetes patients had fewer insertions and more deleted nucleotides, which implies abnormalities in thymic rearrangement.

V is trimmed back by 5 bases and J by 3 bases, and the junction contains 8 bases that no gene match accounts for. As encoded in the germline V gene, CDR1 is KGHSH while CDR2 is LQKENI. Counted from cysteine to phenylalanine, this CDR3 has 15 amino acids. The only DNA kept is the CDR3, 45 bases in frame from the first base. The entire amount of isolated RNA was reverse transcribed using the High Capacity cDNA Reverse Transcription Kit, so the sequenced TCRB transcripts were expressed ones. Deep immunoSEQ sequencing was applied to naive, central memory and regulatory T cell samples, giving an average of about 3.8 million total reads per sample. Sorted cells were lysed in RLT buffer and RNA was extracted with DNase-treated RNeasy Micro or Mini kits, depending on cell number. To prevent cross-contamination, every cell subset was processed on its own, while patient and healthy donor samples were processed together. Using the immunoSEQ multiplex PCR, TCRB sequences were amplified from cDNA into 87-bp fragments spanning the CDR3 region. Amplicons were sequenced on the Illumina HiSeq platform. Concerning the study's data processing: PCR bias was corrected computationally using synthetic template baselines, and reads within Hamming distance 2 were collapsed, with unmergeable singletons discarded. Reads were aligned against IMGT so that V, D and J genes, CDR3 length and insertions or deletions at six rearrangement sites could be assigned. Within each subset, clonotype counts were normalized to the number of sorted cells before true diversity and Gini coefficients were calculated with the tcR R package. The overlap coefficient, calculated on TCRB nucleotide sequences, was used to measure repertoire sharing. Out-of-frame TCRB sequences from naive cells were analyzed to stand in for the pre-selection repertoire. Entries here come from immuneACCESS through TCRdb and include only in-frame sequences with V and J called. Some clones fail to appear in such tables; in the studies checked, an unresolved V gene covers under half of the shortfall, and the cause of the remainder is unknown. V and J calls and clone size are those listed in that table; D and trimming were worked out from the DNA. The sample table records 250,000 to 300,000 clones; 13% to 15% of these occur just once. Clones ranked in the top ten supply more than 0.015% of the sample.

A single peripheral blood draw of about 120 mL on average was collected from each donor into heparinised tubes. Using a panel that included CD45RO, CCR7, CD25, CD127, CD95 and CD27, naive, central memory, regulatory and stem cell-like memory CD4+ T cells were sorted on a BD FACSAria II. A purity above 95% was achieved for all sorted populations. PBMCs were isolated immediately by Lymphoprep density gradient centrifugation and stained directly without culture. So that batch effects would be minimized, each experiment stained and sorted samples in pairs, pairing one healthy donor with one patient. This chain is built from TRBV18 and TRBJ2-7, and 9 junction bases match TRBD1. Sequenced input: naive CD4+ T cells from blood. The sample's cell subset or site label, decoded: true naive CD4+ T cells. This TCR was sampled from a man aged 25 to 40 with type 1 diabetes. The DNA sequence is TGTGCCAGCTCAGAAGGACAGGGGCCGTTCTACGAGCAGTACTTC. Translation gives CASSEGQGPFYEQYF.